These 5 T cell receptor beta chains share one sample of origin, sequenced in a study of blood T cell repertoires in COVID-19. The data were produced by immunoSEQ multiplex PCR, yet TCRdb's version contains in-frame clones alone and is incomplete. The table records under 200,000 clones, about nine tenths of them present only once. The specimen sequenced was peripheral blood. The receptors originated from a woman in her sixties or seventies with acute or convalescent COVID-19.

CDR3 region: CASRGDRVSNQPQHF. As DNA, the CDR3 is TGTGCCAGCAGGGGGGACAGGGTTAGCAATCAGCCCCAGCATTTT. The chain uses TRBV2 and TRBJ1-5; 9 nucleotides agree with TRBD1. CDR3 length equals 15 residues. J lost 0 bases, V lost 6 bases, and 3 bases had no gene match. Looked up from germline, CDR1 is SNHLY and CDR2 is FYNNEI.

The CDR3 bases are TGTGCCAGCAGCCAAGATCGTATTTCGCAAGAGACCCAGTACTTC. It encodes CASSQDRISQETQYF. The chain recombines TRBV4-2 with TRBJ2-5; unclear D gene. Germline lookup yields CDR1 LGHNA and CDR2 YNFKEQ. Trimming stripped 0 bases from V and 2 bases from J, with 10 bases between. The length of the CDR3 is 15 residues.

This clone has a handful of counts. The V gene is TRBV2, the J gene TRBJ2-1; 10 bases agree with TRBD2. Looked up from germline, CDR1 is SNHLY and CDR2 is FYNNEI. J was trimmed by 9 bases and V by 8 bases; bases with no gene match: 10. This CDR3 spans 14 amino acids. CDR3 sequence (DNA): TGTGCCAGCGGGGTAGCGGGGGGCCCTTTTGAGCAGTTCTTC. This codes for CASGVAGGPFEQFF.

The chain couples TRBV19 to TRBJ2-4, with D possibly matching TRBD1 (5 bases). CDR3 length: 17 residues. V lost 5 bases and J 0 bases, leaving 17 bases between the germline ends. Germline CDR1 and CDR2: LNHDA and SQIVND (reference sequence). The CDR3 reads CASSGRQTELAKNIQYF. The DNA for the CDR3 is TGTGCCAGTAGTGGTAGGCAGACAGAATTAGCCAAAAACATTCAGTACTTC.

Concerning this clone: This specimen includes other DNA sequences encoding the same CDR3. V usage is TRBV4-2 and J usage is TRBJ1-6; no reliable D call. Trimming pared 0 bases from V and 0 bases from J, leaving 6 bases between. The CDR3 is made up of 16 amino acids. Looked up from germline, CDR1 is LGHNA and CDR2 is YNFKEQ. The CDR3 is CASSQDSGSYNSPLHF. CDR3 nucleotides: TGTGCCAGCAGCCAAGATTCGGGCTCCTATAATTCACCCCTCCACTTT.